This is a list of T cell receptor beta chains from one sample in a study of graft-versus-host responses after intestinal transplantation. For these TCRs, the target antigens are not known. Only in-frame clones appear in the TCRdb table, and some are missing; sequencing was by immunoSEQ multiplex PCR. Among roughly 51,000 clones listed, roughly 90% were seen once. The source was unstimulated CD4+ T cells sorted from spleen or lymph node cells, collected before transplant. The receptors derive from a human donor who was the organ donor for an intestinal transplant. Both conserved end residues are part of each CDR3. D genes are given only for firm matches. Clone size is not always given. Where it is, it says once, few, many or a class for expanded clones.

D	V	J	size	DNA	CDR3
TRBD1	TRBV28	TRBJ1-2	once	TGTGCCAGCAGTTTATACCAGGGGGCTCGGGGCTACACCTTC	CASSLYQGARGYTF
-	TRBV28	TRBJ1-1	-	TGTGCCAGCAGTTCATACCCCCACACCAGGGAAGCTTTCTTT	CASSSYPHTREAFF
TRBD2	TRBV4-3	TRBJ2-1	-	TGCGCCAGCAGCCAAGATCCCAGCGGGAGGCCGTCTGGTGAGCAGTTCTTC	CASSQDPSGRPSGEQFF
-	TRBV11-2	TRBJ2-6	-	TGTGCCAGCAGCTCCACCATTAGCCTTAGTGGGGCCAACGTCCTGACTTTC	CASSSTISLSGANVLTF
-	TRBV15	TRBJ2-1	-	TGCGCCACCAGCAGAGCCCCGGGTGATGGAGCGTTCTTC	CATSRAPGDGAFF
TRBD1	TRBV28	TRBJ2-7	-	TGTGCCAGCAGTTTATTGCCGGGACAGGGATACGAGCAGTACTTC	CASSLLPGQGYEQYF
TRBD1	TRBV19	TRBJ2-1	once	TGTGCCAGTAGTATAATAGGACAGGGGGCGTACAATGAGCAGTTCTTC	CASSIIGQGAYNEQFF
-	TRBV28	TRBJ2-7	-	TGTGCCAGCAGTTCGCCGCCAGGGTCCTACGAGCAGTACTTC	CASSSPPGSYEQYF
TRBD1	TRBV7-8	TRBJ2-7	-	TGTGCCAGCAGCGACGGGACAGGGGAGAGATACGAGCAGTACTTC	CASSDGTGERYEQYF
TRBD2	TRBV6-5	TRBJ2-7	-	TGTGCCAGCAGTTACATAGCGGGACCTTTCTACGAGCAGTACTTC	CASSYIAGPFYEQYF
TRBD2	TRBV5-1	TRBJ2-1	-	TGCGCCAGTAAGACTAGCGGGAGTTACAATGAGCAGTTCTTC	CASKTSGSYNEQFF
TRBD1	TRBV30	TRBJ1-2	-	TGTGCCGGGGACAGGGGGAGGGGCTACACCTTC	CAGDRGRGYTF
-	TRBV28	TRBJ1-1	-	TGTGCCAGCAGTCCCCCGGACTGGAACCCTGAAGCTTTCTTT	CASSPPDWNPEAFF
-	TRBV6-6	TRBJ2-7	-	TGTGCCAGCAGTCCTACCGGGTCCTACGAGCAGTACTTC	CASSPTGSYEQYF
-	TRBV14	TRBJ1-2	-	TGTGCCAGCAGCCTACAGGTTAACTATGGCTACACCTTC	CASSLQVNYGYTF
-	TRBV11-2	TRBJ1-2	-	TGTGCCATCCTGGTAGGGAGGAGTTATGGCTACACCTTC	CAILVGRSYGYTF
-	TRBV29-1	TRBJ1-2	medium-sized	TGCAGCGTTGAAGATCAGGGTTATGGCTACACCTTC	CSVEDQGYGYTF
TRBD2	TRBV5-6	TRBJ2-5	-	TGTGCCAGCAGCTGGGATTTCGGCGGGAGGGAGACCCAGTACTTC	CASSWDFGGRETQYF
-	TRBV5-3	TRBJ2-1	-	TGTGCCAGAAGCTTGTTCCGGGACGGGACTAATGAGCAGTTCTTC	CARSLFRDGTNEQFF
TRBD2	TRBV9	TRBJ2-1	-	TGTGCCAGCAGCGTAGTTGGGACTAGCGGGATAAATGAGCAGTTCTTC	CASSVVGTSGINEQFF
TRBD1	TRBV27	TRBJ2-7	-	TGTGCCAGCAGTTTACGCCATGGGACAGTATACGAGCAGTACTTC	CASSLRHGTVYEQYF
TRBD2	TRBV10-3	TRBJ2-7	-	TGTGCCATCAGCTCTACTAGCGGGGGGACGTCCTACGAGCAGTACTTC	CAISSTSGGTSYEQYF
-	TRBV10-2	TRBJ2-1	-	TGCGCCAGCGGGGGGAGCTCCTACAATGAGCAGTTCTTC	CASGGSSYNEQFF
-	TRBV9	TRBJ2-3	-	TGTGCCAGCAGCGTAGCGGGACTTTCCGGGGGTTCAGATACGCAGTATTTT	CASSVAGLSGGSDTQYF
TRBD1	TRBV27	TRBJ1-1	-	TGTGCCAGCAGTTTCGACAGGGGAACTGAAGCTTTCTTT	CASSFDRGTEAFF
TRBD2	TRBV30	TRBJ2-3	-	TGTGCCTGGAGTAGGTTCAACGGACTAGCGGGAAGCACAGATACGCAGTATTTT	CAWSRFNGLAGSTDTQYF
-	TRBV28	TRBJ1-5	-	TGTGCCAGCAGTTCGGGGGGTTTGAGCAATCAGCCCCAGCATTTT	CASSSGGLSNQPQHF
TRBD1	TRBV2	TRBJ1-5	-	TGTGCCAGCAGTGCGGACAGGTTCGGTGGATATAGCAATCAGCCCCAGCATTTT	CASSADRFGGYSNQPQHF
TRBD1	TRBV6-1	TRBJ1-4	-	TGTGCCAGCAGGTTAGACAGGGGTTCTGAAAAACTGTTTTTT	CASRLDRGSEKLFF
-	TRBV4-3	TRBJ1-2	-	TGCGCCAGCAGCCAAGTCCGCCAGGGGAACTATGGCTACACCTTC	CASSQVRQGNYGYTF
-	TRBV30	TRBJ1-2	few	TGTGCCTGGGAACAGGTTGGCTACACCTTC	CAWEQVGYTF
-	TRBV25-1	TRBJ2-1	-	TGTGCCAGCAGTGATATGTCGGGACTTTACAATGAGCAGTTCTTC	CASSDMSGLYNEQFF
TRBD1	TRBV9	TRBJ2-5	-	TGTGCCAGAAACTACCCAGGACAGGGTCGGGAGACCCAGTACTTC	CARNYPGQGRETQYF
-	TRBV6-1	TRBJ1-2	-	TGTGCCAGCAGCCGGGACACCTATGGCTACACCTTC	CASSRDTYGYTF
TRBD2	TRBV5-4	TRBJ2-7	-	TGTGCCAGCACCACCCGGGGGACTAGCGGGACCTACGAGCAGTACTTC	CASTTRGTSGTYEQYF
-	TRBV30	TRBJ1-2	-	TGTGCCTGGAGCCCGGGAAGTTATGGCTACACCTTC	CAWSPGSYGYTF
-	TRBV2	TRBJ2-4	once	TGTGCCAGCAGTCCCACTGGCGGCCTAGCCAAAAACATTCAGTACTTC	CASSPTGGLAKNIQYF
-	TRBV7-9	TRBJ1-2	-	TGTGCCAGCAGCTGGGGTTACCAGGGAAAGGGCTACACCTTC	CASSWGYQGKGYTF
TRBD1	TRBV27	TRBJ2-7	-	TGTGCCAGCAGTCCACTACCCGGACAGGGGGAAACCTACGGGCAGTACTTC	CASSPLPGQGETYGQYF
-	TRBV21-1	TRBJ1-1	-	TGTGCCTGCAGGTGGGGGCCCACTGTAGAAGCTTTCTTT	CACRWGPTVEAFF
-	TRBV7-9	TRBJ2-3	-	TGTGCCAGCCGCCCAGTTTTCACAGATACGCAGTATTTT	CASRPVFTDTQYF
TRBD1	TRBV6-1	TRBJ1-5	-	TGTGCCAGCAGTGAAAGCCAGGGGGTCTATAGCAATCAGCCCCAGCATTTT	CASSESQGVYSNQPQHF
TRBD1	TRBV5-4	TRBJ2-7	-	TGTGCCAGCAGCTGGGGACAGTCCTACGAGCAGTACTTC	CASSWGQSYEQYF
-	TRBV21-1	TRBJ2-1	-	TGTGCCAGCAGCTCTACCCCCCGCAATGAGCAGTTCTTC	CASSSTPRNEQFF
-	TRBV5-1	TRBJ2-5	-	TGCGCCAGCAGCGGATCACAGACCTCCGGGGCCCAGTACTTC	CASSGSQTSGAQYF
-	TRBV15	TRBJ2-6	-	TGTGCCATACAGGTTTCTGGGGCCAACGTCCTGACTTTC	CAIQVSGANVLTF
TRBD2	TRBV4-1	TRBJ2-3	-	TGCGCCAGCAGCCAACTACCGGGACTAGCGGCCCATCGGCGGTATTTT	CASSQLPGLAAHRRYF
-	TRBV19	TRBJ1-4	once	TGTGCCAGTAGTGTTGACAGAGGTGGAAAACTGTTTTTT	CASSVDRGGKLFF
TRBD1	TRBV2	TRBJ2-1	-	TGTGCCAGTTTCGGACAGGGGATCCTGAATGAGCAGTTCTTC	CASFGQGILNEQFF
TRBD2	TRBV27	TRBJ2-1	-	TGTGCCAGCAGTTCAGGACTAGCGGGAGGCGAGCAGTTCTTC	CASSSGLAGGEQFF
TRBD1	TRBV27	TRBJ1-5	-	TGTGCCAGCAGTACCCGACAGGGGCCCACACATAGCAATCAGCCCCAGCATTTT	CASSTRQGPTHSNQPQHF
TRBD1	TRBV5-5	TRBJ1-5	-	TGTGCCAGCAGCCGCTATCAGACAGGGCCTCAGCCCCAGCATTTT	CASSRYQTGPQPQHF
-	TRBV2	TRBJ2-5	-	TGTGCCAGCAGTGACAGGGCGGACGAGACCCAGTACTTC	CASSDRADETQYF
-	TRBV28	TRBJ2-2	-	TGTGCCAGCAGTACTAGTTACACCGGGGAGCTGTTTTTT	CASSTSYTGELFF
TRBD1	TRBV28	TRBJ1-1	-	TGTGCCAGCAGTTTGACTCAGGGGGCGCAGCCCGAAGCTTTCTTT	CASSLTQGAQPEAFF
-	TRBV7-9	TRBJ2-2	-	TGTGCCAGCACCTTACAGGGTTCCACCGGGGAGCTGTTTTTT	CASTLQGSTGELFF
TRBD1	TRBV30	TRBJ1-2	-	TGTGCCTTGTCAAGACAGGGAAGCTATGGCTACACCTTC	CALSRQGSYGYTF
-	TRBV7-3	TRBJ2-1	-	TGTGCCAGCAGCTTAATTAGAGCCAGGGAGCAGTTCTTC	CASSLIRAREQFF
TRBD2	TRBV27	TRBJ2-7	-	TGTGCCAGCAGTCCGGTAGCGGGAAGGTACGAGCAGTACTTC	CASSPVAGRYEQYF
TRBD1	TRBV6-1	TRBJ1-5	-	TGTGCCAGCAGTGAAGCCAGGCCAGGGGGTCAGCCCCAGCATTTT	CASSEARPGGQPQHF